One and the same sample provided the 15 T cell receptor beta chains below, sequenced in a study of T cells in Graves' hyperthyroidism and ophthalmopathy. The investigators amplified TCR beta CDR3 regions from RNA transcripts. The TCR CDR3 first-round RT-PCR relied on the HTBI primer set. MiXCR, applied by TCRdb to the multiplex PCR reads, yields one record per CDR3 protein. The sample carries a few hundred thousand distinct CDR3 sequences, approximately 14% recorded once. Sequencing input: blood. These receptors were taken from a woman aged 40 to 50 with Graves' hyperthyroidism that later progressed to Graves' ophthalmopathy.

This clonotype was detected ten times or more. This rearrangement joins TRBV20-1 to TRBJ1-1; D uncertain. Per the germline V gene, CDR1 is DFQATT and CDR2 is SNEGSKA (reference sequence). Deletions cut 7 bases from V and 0 bases from J, with 15 bases between. This CDR3 is built from 14 residues. This CDR3 reads CSGQRARVNTEAFF. The CDR3 nucleotides read TGCAGTGGGCAGCGGGCCAGAGTGAACACTGAAGCTTTCTTT.

This chain links TRBV12-3 or TRBV12-4 with TRBJ2-7, with D unclear. The CDR3 is 11 amino acids. V was shortened by 2 bases and J by 6 bases, with 5 bases between the two germline ends. The CDR3 region has the DNA TGTGCCAGCAGTTTACGTCGCGAGCAGTACTTC. Translated: CASSLRREQYF.

This clonotype was counted between two and nine times. The rearrangement links TRBV6-1 to TRBJ2-5; the D is unclear. CDR1 and CDR2 (germline): MNHNS, SASEGT. The length of the CDR3 is 13 residues. The V gene lost 5 bases and the J gene lost 2 bases, with 9 bases spanning the gap. CDR3 nucleotide sequence: TGTGCCAGCAGTCCCCGGAGACAAGAGACCCAGTACTTC. This gives the protein CASSPRRQETQYF.

The genes are TRBV4-1 and TRBJ1-4; the D gene is possibly TRBD1 (6 bases). The CDR3 contains 12 residues. Trimming shortened V by 1 base and J by 12 bases, and 9 bases separated the two germline ends. Germline assignment: CDR1 MGHRA and CDR2 YSYEKL. This CDR3 is CASSQGQAELFF. DNA of the CDR3: TGCGCCAGCAGCCAAGGACAGGCTGAACTGTTTTTT.

This clonotype occurred many times. The genes are TRBV2 and TRBJ2-6; the D is unclear. The germline CDR1 and CDR2 sequences are SNHLY and FYNNEI. The CDR3 has 14 residues. Trimming cost V 5 bases and J 0 bases, with 5 bases left between them. The CDR3: CASSPHSGANVLTF. CDR3 nucleotides: TGTGCCAGCAGTCCGCACTCTGGGGCCAACGTCCTGACTTTC.

The chain combines TRBV18 with TRBJ2-7; weak D call: TRBD1 (6 bases). The germline V and J ends were trimmed by 3 bases and 5 bases, with 11 bases remaining between them. The CDR3 totals 13 residues. CDR1 KGHSH and CDR2 LQKENI come from the germline V gene. The DNA of the CDR3 is TGTGCCAGCTCACCGCAGGGGATCCACGAGCAGTACTTC. Translating it yields CASSPQGIHEQYF.

This clonotype was counted ten times or more. CDR3 sequence: CAISEPRTSGVQETQYF. Written as DNA, the CDR3 is TGTGCCATCAGTGAGCCCAGGACTAGCGGGGTACAAGAGACCCAGTACTTC. This chain connects TRBV10-3 to TRBJ2-5; 12 bases match TRBD2. This CDR3 has 17 amino acids. Per germline, CDR1 ENHRY and CDR2 SYGVKD. Trimming at V came to 2 bases and at J to 2 bases, leaving 6 bases not matched to a gene.

The rearrangement uses TRBV7-8 and TRBJ2-3; 14 nucleotides align to TRBD2. The CDR3 is 19 amino acids. Trimming removed 5 bases from V and 3 bases from J; junction bases left unmatched: 13. Looked up from germline, CDR1 is SGHVS and CDR2 is FQNEAQ. The CDR3 protein is CASSPGLAGGGMRTDTQYF. The CDR3 DNA is TGTGCCAGCAGCCCCGGACTAGCGGGAGGTGGGATGAGGACAGATACGCAGTATTTT.

This clonotype was counted at least ten times. The chain is built from TRBV5-1 and TRBJ2-1; 10 nucleotides align to TRBD1. CDR1 and CDR2 (germline): SGHRS, YFSETQ. The CDR3 runs 16 residues. The V and J ends lost 0 bases and 6 bases, in that order; junction bases with no gene match: 6. The CDR3 is CASSLAGTGVGNEQFF. The CDR3 DNA reads as TGCGCCAGCAGCTTGGCCGGGACAGGGGTGGGCAATGAGCAGTTCTTC.

This clonotype was observed at least ten times. The gene calls are TRBV3-1 and TRBJ2-2; D uncertain. This CDR3 is 14 amino acids long. Germline CDR1 LGHDT, CDR2 YNNKEL (reference sequence). V lost 2 bases and J lost 8, with 12 bases in between. The CDR3 region has the DNA TGTGCCAGCAGCCAAAGAACCTCGGCGGGGGAGCTGTTTTTT. It codes for CASSQRTSAGELFF. Combining the CDR3 with reference TRBV3-1 and TRBJ2-2 gives the whole variable domain DTAVSQTPKYLVTQMGNDKSIKCEQNLGHDTMYWYKQDSKKFLKIMFSYNNKELIINETVPNRFSPKSPDKAHLNLHINSLELGDSAVYFCASSQRTSAGELFFGEGSRLTVL.

The J gene is TRBJ2-3, the V gene TRBV6-5; D is uncertain. The CDR3 consists of 17 residues. V was clipped by 0 bases and J by 0 bases, with 13 bases between them. Germline-derived CDR1 and CDR2 are MNHEY and SVGAGI. The CDR3 spells CASSYSPAVPSTDTQYF. In DNA form, the CDR3 reads TGTGCCAGCAGTTACTCCCCGGCTGTACCTAGCACAGATACGCAGTATTTT.

This clonotype was found many times. V usage is TRBV20-1 and J usage is TRBJ2-7; perhaps TRBD2 as D (5 bases). The germline V gene has CDR1 DFQATT and CDR2 SNEGSKA (reference sequence). With 5 bases removed from V and 3 bases from J, the gap between germline ends came to 14 bases. This CDR3 has 13 amino acids. The CDR3: CSAYTRRNYEQYF. The CDR3 DNA reads as TGCAGTGCTTACACTAGGAGGAACTACGAGCAGTACTTC.

This clonotype was seen at least ten times. The gene calls are TRBV9 and TRBJ1-5, with D maybe TRBD1 (5 bases). V was trimmed by 5 bases and J by 1 base, leaving 10 bases between them. This CDR3 is built from 14 residues. Germline loops: CDR1 SGDLS, CDR2 YYNGEE. The CDR3, as DNA: TGTGCCAGCAGTCGAGGGGAGAGCAATCAGCCCCAGCATTTT. Protein: CASSRGESNQPQHF.

This clonotype has ten or more counts. The rearrangement uses TRBV12-3 or TRBV12-4 and TRBJ1-4; perhaps TRBD1 as D (5 bases). The CDR3 is 13 amino acids. The V end was cut by 3 bases, the J end by 8 bases, with 10 bases between. CDR3 protein: CASSLGGMEKLFF. CDR3 sequence (DNA): TGTGCCAGCAGTTTGGGGGGAATGGAAAAACTGTTTTTT.

This clonotype was seen more than once but under ten times. CDR3 DNA: TGTGCCAGCAGCCCCGGGGCAACAGGGGTGCGGGGCACTGAAGCTTTCTTT. This encodes CASSPGATGVRGTEAFF. The chain couples TRBV7-9 to TRBJ1-1; 7 bases are a match to TRBD1. This CDR3 is built from 17 residues. After removal of 5 bases from V and 4 bases from J, the junction contained 16 bases not matched to a gene. Germline V gives CDR1 SEHNR, CDR2 FQNEAQ (reference sequence). Based on the CDR3 plus reference TRBV7-9 and TRBJ1-1, the full variable domain is DTGVSQNPRHKITKRGQNVTFRCDPISEHNRLYWYRQTLGQGPEFLTYFQNEAQLEKSRLLSDRFSAERPKGSFSTLEIQRTEQGDSAMYLCASSPGATGVRGTEAFFGQGTRLTVV.